One and the same sample provided the 28 T cell receptor beta chains below, sequenced in a study of T-cell memory formation after mild COVID-19. MiXCR, applied by TCRdb to the 5' RACE reads, yields one record per CDR3 protein. The sample lists about 470,000 distinct CDR3 sequences, 20% to 30% occurring once. Sample: PBMCs or a T cell subset sorted from them (not recorded which). Receptors were obtained from an adult woman who had mild COVID-19 (a few samples of this study predate the infection). Cell type and time point are not known.

This clonotype showed up just a few times. This chain links TRBV12-3 or TRBV12-4 with TRBJ2-1; 7 bases are a match to TRBD1. Germline trimming cut 6 bases from V and 1 base from J; bases unmatched to any gene: 12. This CDR3 is built from 17 residues. CDR3 sequence (DNA): TGTGCCAGCAGCCGAGGGGGCTCGGCCCAATCCTACAATGAGCAGTTCTTC. Translating gives CASSRGGSAQSYNEQFF.

The genes are TRBV25-1 and TRBJ2-2; no firm D call. V was shortened by 6 bases and J by 4 bases, with 9 bases between the two germline ends. The CDR3 is made up of 13 amino acids. Per germline, CDR1 MGHDK and CDR2 SYGVNS. Here the CDR3 reads CASRRPFTGELFF. The DNA for the CDR3 is TGTGCCAGCAGAAGACCATTCACCGGGGAGCTGTTTTTT.

The V and J genes are TRBV6-2 or TRBV6-3 and TRBJ2-5, with 9 bases fitting TRBD1. CDR3 size: 14 residues. Trimming took 6 bases from V and 11 from J; bases not matched to a gene: 13. Per the germline V gene, CDR1 is MNHEY and CDR2 is SVGEGT. The CDR3 bases are TGTGCCAGCAGCTTGACTAGACAGGGGGTGAATCAGTACTTC. It yields the protein CASSLTRQGVNQYF.

The rearrangement links TRBV15 to TRBJ2-7, with 7 bases identical to TRBD1. The length of the CDR3 is 17 residues. Germline CDR1 reads LNHNV; CDR2 reads YYDKDF (reference sequence). V dropped 0 bases and J dropped 2; count of bases not matched to a gene: 10. CDR3 DNA: TGTGCCACCAGCAGAGAGGGGACAGAAGTTACTACCTACGAGCAGTACTTC. The encoded protein is CATSREGTEVTTYEQYF.

This clonotype was picked up a small number of times. The chain carries TRBV18 and TRBJ1-1, with 8 bases aligning to TRBD1. The ends lost 7 bases at V and 5 bases at J; junction bases unmatched: 9. CDR3 size: 14 residues. The V gene's germline CDR1 is KGHSH and CDR2 LQKENI. CDR3 nucleotides: TGTGCCAGCTGCCAGGGGGCGCCGCGGACTGAAGCTTTCTTT. Its translation is CASCQGAPRTEAFF.

J is TRBJ1-1 and V is TRBV24-1, with no clear D. Germline V gene sequence: CDR1 KGHDR, CDR2 SFDVKD. Trimming removed 5 bases at V and 3 bases at J, with 15 bases between. CDR3 length: 15 residues. The CDR3 loop reads CATSGSPNGDTEAFF. CDR3 DNA: TGTGCCACCAGTGGTTCGCCCAATGGGGACACTGAAGCTTTCTTT.

This clonotype has just one count. The chain combines TRBV30 with TRBJ1-2, with 10 bases matching TRBD1. Germline CDR1 and CDR2: GTSNPN and SVGIG (reference sequence). This CDR3 region has 12 residues. V lost 5 bases and J lost 9; bases outside the gene matches: 6. DNA of the CDR3: TGTGCCTGGGGACAGGGGGTTCACAGCTACACCTTC. Its translation: CAWGQGVHSYTF.

In its sample, this clonotype was seen many times. This rearrangement joins TRBV5-1 to TRBJ2-7, with 9 bases lining up with TRBD2. Germline V gene sequence: CDR1 SGHRS, CDR2 YFSETQ. Unmatched junction bases numbered 10, after V lost 4 bases and J lost 2 bases. This CDR3 is 16 amino acids long. CDR3 residues: CASSPGTSPPAYEQYF. The CDR3 coding sequence is TGCGCCAGCAGCCCAGGGACTAGCCCGCCCGCCTACGAGCAGTACTTC.

This chain joins TRBV20-1 and TRBJ2-1; D is unclear. The CDR3 runs 14 residues. Germline loops: CDR1 DFQATT, CDR2 SNEGSKA (reference sequence). Deletions cut 2 bases from V and 0 bases from J, with 8 bases between. CDR3 in amino acids: CSARKASSYNEQFF. The DNA of the CDR3 is TGCAGTGCTAGAAAAGCTAGCTCCTACAATGAGCAGTTCTTC.

This clonotype has only a few counts. This chain uses TRBV12-3 or TRBV12-4 with TRBJ2-3; 7 bases are shared with TRBD1. J lost 2 bases, V lost 3 bases, and 2 bases had no gene match. The CDR3 is 14 residues long. CDR3 protein: CASSLRGLTDTQYF. The CDR3, as DNA: TGTGCCAGCAGTTTGAGGGGGCTCACAGATACGCAGTATTTT.

The chain joins TRBV4-3 to TRBJ2-6; D is possibly TRBD1 (6 bases). V gave up 1 base and J gave up 0 bases, with 25 bases separating them. CDR3 length: 22 residues. CDR1 is LGHNA and CDR2 is YSLEER in the germline V gene. The CDR3, as DNA: TGCGCCAGCAGCCAAGCGCACAGCTCCGGGACACACCACCACTCTGGGGCCAACGTCCTGACTTTC. It is translated as CASSQAHSSGTHHHSGANVLTF.

The gene calls are TRBV4-1 and TRBJ2-5, with D perhaps TRBD1 or TRBD2 (6 bases each). Trimming pared 0 bases from V and 4 bases from J, leaving 15 bases between. Germline V gene sequence: CDR1 MGHRA, CDR2 YSYEKL. The CDR3 has 16 amino acids. CDR3 sequence (DNA): TGCGCCAGCAGCCAAGATAGCCCGGGGGCGGGAGAGACCCAGTACTTC. Translating gives CASSQDSPGAGETQYF.

A few counts support this clonotype. The V gene is TRBV29-1, the J gene TRBJ1-1; D remains ambiguous. Germline lookup yields CDR1 SQVTM and CDR2 ANQGSEA. The CDR3 is 14 amino acids. Trimming pared 6 bases from V and 5 bases from J, leaving 19 bases between. The CDR3 reads CSVHPGAIGTEAFF. The DNA of the CDR3 is TGCAGCGTACACCCTGGTGCTATAGGTACTGAAGCTTTCTTT.

The chain combines TRBV7-9 with TRBJ1-1; D gene uncertain. Trimming stripped 7 bases from V and 1 base from J, with 13 bases between. This CDR3 has 14 residues. Looked up from germline, CDR1 is SEHNR and CDR2 is FQNEAQ (reference sequence). Here the CDR3 reads CASMAVNTNTEAFF. DNA for the CDR3: TGTGCCAGCATGGCGGTCAATACGAACACTGAAGCTTTCTTT. The whole variable domain, remainder taken from reference TRBV7-9 and TRBJ1-1, is DTGVSQNPRHKITKRGQNVTFRCDPISEHNRLYWYRQTLGQGPEFLTYFQNEAQLEKSRLLSDRFSAERPKGSFSTLEIQRTEQGDSAMYLCASMAVNTNTEAFFGQGTRLTVV.

The V and J genes are TRBV20-1 and TRBJ2-5; TRBD2 matches at 10 bases. With 3 bases clipped from V and 3 bases from J, the junction kept 7 bases outside the gene matches. The V gene's germline CDR1 is DFQATT and CDR2 SNEGSKA (reference sequence). The CDR3 length is 15 residues. The CDR3 sequence is CSASRAGGFEETQYF. The CDR3 region has the DNA TGCAGTGCTAGTCGAGCGGGGGGGTTTGAAGAGACCCAGTACTTC.

This rearrangement joins TRBV7-9 to TRBJ1-1; D is unclear. The CDR3 is made up of 15 amino acids. The germline V and J ends were trimmed by 5 bases and 4 bases, with 17 bases remaining between them. Germline V gives CDR1 SEHNR, CDR2 FQNEAQ (reference sequence). The CDR3 loop reads CASSPRDVVVTEAFF. For the CDR3, the DNA is TGTGCCAGCAGCCCCCGGGATGTAGTTGTCACTGAAGCTTTCTTT.

In its sample, this clonotype was seen many times. V is TRBV6-5 and J is TRBJ2-7; D is ambiguous. Trimming took 10 bases from V and 0 from J, leaving 13 bases between them. Per the germline V gene, CDR1 is MNHEY and CDR2 is SVGAGI. The CDR3 has 13 residues. The CDR3 protein is CATRPPGSYEQYF. For the CDR3, the DNA is TGTGCCACCAGACCCCCGGGCTCCTACGAGCAGTACTTC.

This clonotype was seen a handful of times. This sequence joins TRBV10-3 and TRBJ2-7, with D possibly TRBD1 on 6 matching bases. The length of the CDR3 is 15 residues. The V gene lost 2 bases and the J gene lost 2 bases, with 13 bases spanning the gap. The germline gives CDR1 ENHRY, CDR2 SYGVKD. The CDR3 DNA reads as TGTGCCATCAGTGAGCCTTCCGGGACAACCTACGAGCAGTACTTC. Protein: CAISEPSGTTYEQYF.

The chain carries TRBV20-1 and TRBJ2-7, with 10 bases that match TRBD1. With 0 bases clipped from V and 5 bases from J, the junction kept 7 bases outside the gene matches. There are 15 residues in the CDR3. Germline lookup yields CDR1 DFQATT and CDR2 SNEGSKA (reference sequence). The CDR3 loop reads CSARDPDRGLHEQYF. CDR3 nucleotides: TGCAGTGCTAGAGATCCCGACAGGGGGCTTCACGAGCAGTACTTC.

This clonotype was seen only a few times. The genes are TRBV12-3 or TRBV12-4 and TRBJ2-7, with D perhaps assigned TRBD1 or TRBD2 (5 bases each). This CDR3 has 14 amino acids. Trimming shortened V by 3 bases and J by 3 bases, and 12 bases separated the two germline ends. The CDR3 region is CASSLGVDFYEQYF. CDR3 coding DNA: TGTGCCAGCAGTTTGGGGGTTGACTTCTACGAGCAGTACTTC.

The CDR3 DNA reads as TGTGCCAGCAGCTTCACAGGGGGAGGAACCGGGGAGCTGTTTTTT. This gives the protein CASSFTGGGTGELFF. The chain joins TRBV3-1 to TRBJ2-2; 8 bases fit TRBD1. Trimming at V came to 5 bases and at J to 5 bases, leaving 7 bases not matched to a gene. This CDR3 contains 15 residues. Germline lookup yields CDR1 LGHDT and CDR2 YNNKEL (reference sequence).

The chain recombines TRBV6-2 or TRBV6-3 with TRBJ1-2, with no clear D. V lost 5 bases and J 0 bases, leaving 10 bases between the germline ends. This CDR3 has 14 amino acids. CDR1 is MNHEY and CDR2 is SVGEGT in the germline V gene. CDR3 sequence (DNA): TGTGCCAGCAGTGAATGGTCATCTAACTATGGCTACACCTTC. The encoded protein is CASSEWSSNYGYTF.

This rearrangement joins TRBV7-3 to TRBJ2-3; D is unclear. V shed 0 bases and J shed 2 bases, with 9 bases lying between them. The CDR3 has 15 residues. CDR1 is SGHTA and CDR2 is FQGTGA in the germline V gene. CDR3: CASSLTAGPTDTQYF. The DNA for the CDR3 is TGTGCCAGCAGCTTAACGGCCGGACCCACAGATACGCAGTATTTT.

This clonotype was seen only a few times. J is TRBJ1-1 and V is TRBV7-2, with no clear D. The CDR3 length is 14 residues. CDR1 and CDR2 (germline): SGHTA, FQGNSA. Trimming cost V 4 bases and J 1 base, with 10 bases left between them. DNA for the CDR3: TGTGCCAGCAGCTCCTTCGCTACGAACACTGAAGCTTTCTTT. Protein: CASSSFATNTEAFF.

This rearrangement joins TRBV5-1 to TRBJ1-1, with no clear D. Trimming shortened V by 4 bases and J by 2 bases, and 15 bases separated the two germline ends. Germline loops: CDR1 SGHRS, CDR2 YFSETQ. This CDR3 contains 15 residues. The CDR3 DNA follows: TGCGCCAGCAGCGGCCCGGGGAAGAGTAACACTGAAGCTTTCTTT. It encodes CASSGPGKSNTEAFF.

This clonotype was detected a few times. The chain couples TRBV6-5 to TRBJ2-3; TRBD2 agrees at 15 bases. The CDR3 covers 19 residues. CDR1 MNHEY and CDR2 SVGAGI come from the germline V gene. V lost 4 bases and J lost 0; bases outside the gene matches: 8. CDR3 sequence reads: CASSSPGLAGGTSTDTQYF. The DNA for the CDR3 is TGTGCCAGCAGTTCCCCGGGACTAGCGGGAGGTACTAGCACAGATACGCAGTATTTT.

The CDR3 DNA sequence: TGTGCCAGCAGCCCTACCGCCTCAGATACGCAGTATTTT. Protein sequence: CASSPTASDTQYF. The rearrangement links TRBV7-9 to TRBJ2-3; unclear D gene. CDR1 is SEHNR and CDR2 is FQNEAQ in the germline V gene (reference sequence). The V end lost 5 bases, the J end lost 4 bases, and 10 bases lay between the germline ends. There are 13 residues in the CDR3.

A few counts support this clonotype. The genes are TRBV12-3 or TRBV12-4 and TRBJ1-2; TRBD1 is a possible D gene (5 bases). V lost 5 bases to trimming and J lost 8 bases, with 18 bases between them. The CDR3 is made up of 14 amino acids. For the CDR3, the DNA is TGTGCCAGCAGTCGTCCGGGACGGAGTAGAGGCTACACCTTC. It specifies CASSRPGRSRGYTF.